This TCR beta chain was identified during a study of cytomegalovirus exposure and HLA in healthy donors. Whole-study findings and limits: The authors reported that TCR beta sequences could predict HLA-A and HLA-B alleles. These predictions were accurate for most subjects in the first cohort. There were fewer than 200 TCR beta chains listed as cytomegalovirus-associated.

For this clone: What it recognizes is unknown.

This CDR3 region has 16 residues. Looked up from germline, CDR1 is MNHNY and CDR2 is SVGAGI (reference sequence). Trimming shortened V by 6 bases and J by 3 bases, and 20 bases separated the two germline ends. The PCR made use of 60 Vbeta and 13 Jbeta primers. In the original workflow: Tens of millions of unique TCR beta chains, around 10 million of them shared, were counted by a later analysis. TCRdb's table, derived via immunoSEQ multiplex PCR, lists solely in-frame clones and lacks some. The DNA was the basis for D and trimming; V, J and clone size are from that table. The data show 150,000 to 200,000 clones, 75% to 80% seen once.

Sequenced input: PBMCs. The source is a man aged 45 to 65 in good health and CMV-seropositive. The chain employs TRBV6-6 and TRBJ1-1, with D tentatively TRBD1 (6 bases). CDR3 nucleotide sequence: TGTGCCAGCAGGGGGAGGGGGGGAGCGGGCGACACTGAAGCTTTCTTT. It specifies CASRGRGGAGDTEAFF.